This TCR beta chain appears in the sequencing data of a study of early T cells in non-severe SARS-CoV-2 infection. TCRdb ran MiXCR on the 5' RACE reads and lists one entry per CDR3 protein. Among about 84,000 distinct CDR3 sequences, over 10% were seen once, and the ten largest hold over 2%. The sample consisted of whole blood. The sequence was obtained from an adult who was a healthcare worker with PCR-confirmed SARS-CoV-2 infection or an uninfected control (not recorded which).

The chain's CDR3 is CASSARDSQETQYF. CDR3 in DNA: TGTGCCAGCAGCGCCCGGGACAGTCAAGAGACCCAGTACTTC. V usage is TRBV9 and J usage is TRBJ2-5, with 7 bases identical to TRBD1. V shed 3 bases and J 2 bases; nucleotides not matched to a gene: 4. The germline V gene encodes CDR1 SGDLS and CDR2 YYNGEE. CDR3 size: 14 residues. Full variable domain (remainder filled in from reference TRBV9 and TRBJ2-5): DSGVTQTPKHLITATGQRVTLRCSPRSGDLSVYWYQQSLDQGLQFLIQYYNGEERAKGNILERFSAQQFPDLHSELNLSSLELGDSALYFCASSARDSQETQYFGPGTRLLVL.